This section outlines one TCR beta chain sequence together with its context. Its matching antigen is unknown. The data belong to a study of blood T cells in healthy people across ages. Findings of the study overall: When one million T cells were used, diversity estimates were thought to be underestimates. Long-lived and aged donors differed, with more naive CD4+ cells and higher diversity in the long-lived.

Each donor's blood draw was 7.5 to 10 milliliters of peripheral blood. Total RNA extracted from each sample amounted to at least 5.5 micrograms. Using a J-beta primer mix together with a sample-barcoded 5' primer, a second PCR was run for roughly 7 to 12 cycles. In TCRdb, the 5' RACE reads were re-called with MiXCR into one record per CDR3 protein. There are roughly 1.5 million distinct CDR3 sequences in the sample; about 45% occur only once, and 4% lies in the top ten. The V gene's germline CDR1 is LGHNA and CDR2 YSLEER. CDR3 length: 16 amino acids. V lost 5 bases, J lost 6 bases, and 19 bases lay in between.

The gene calls are TRBV4-3 and TRBJ2-2; D is perhaps TRBD1 (5 bases). The receptor's source is a woman in her late teens or twenties in good health. Material for sequencing was blood. CDR3 residues: CASSSAQGRVAGELFF. In nucleotides, the CDR3 is TGCGCCAGCAGCTCCGCGCAGGGTAGAGTTGCCGGGGAGCTGTTTTTT.